The 31 T cell receptor beta chains reported below all come from one sample, sequenced in a study of T cell responses to AZD1222 COVID-19 vaccine. TCRdb's copy holds only in-frame clones and misses some; the assay was immunoSEQ multiplex PCR. The table has around 120,000 clones, around nine tenths seen once; the top ten hold about 10%. The specimen comprised peripheral blood, sampled on day 0 of AZD1222 vaccination. These receptors were collected from an adult in good health.

The table lists this clone with a few counts. The chain couples TRBV5-1 to TRBJ2-5; D gene ambiguous. This CDR3 has 14 amino acids. CDR1 is SGHRS, CDR2 YFSETQ, per germline. The V end lost 0 bases, the J end lost 0 bases, and 6 bases lay between the germline ends. CDR3 in DNA: TGCGCCAGCAGCTTGGGCTCGTACCAAGAGACCCAGTACTTC. It is translated as CASSLGSYQETQYF.

This rearrangement joins TRBV7-9 to TRBJ1-3; D perhaps matches TRBD1 (5 bases). The V end was cut by 5 bases, the J end by 6 bases, with 17 bases between. This CDR3 spans 15 amino acids. The germline V gene encodes CDR1 SEHNR and CDR2 FQNEAQ (reference sequence). The CDR3 loop reads CASSPAQGIINTIYF. The DNA of the CDR3 is TGTGCCAGCAGCCCGGCGCAGGGAATTATAAACACCATATATTTT.

V is TRBV4-1 and J is TRBJ1-2, with 7 nucleotides matching TRBD1. Germline V gives CDR1 MGHRA, CDR2 YSYEKL. CDR3 length: 17 residues. V shed 2 bases and J 8 bases; nucleotides not matched to a gene: 17. CDR3 nucleotides: TGCGCCAGCAGCCAACAGGGACAGCTCCTCAGGGCTCCAGGCTACACCTTC. Its protein is CASSQQGQLLRAPGYTF.

CDR3 DNA sequence: TGTGCCAGTAGGGAGACTAGCGGGGGGTCTCGGAGAGAGACCCAGTACTTC. Its protein product is CASRETSGGSRRETQYF. V usage is TRBV19 and J usage is TRBJ2-5; 13 nucleotides line up with TRBD2. CDR1 and CDR2 (germline): LNHDA, SQIVND (reference sequence). With V trimmed by 6 bases and J by 4 bases, 11 bases remained unmatched. The CDR3 is made up of 17 amino acids.

The J gene is TRBJ1-1, the V gene TRBV5-1; D remains ambiguous. Between the trimmed V and J ends, which lost 5 bases and 2 bases, there was a span of 13 bases. The CDR3 has 14 amino acids. Per the germline V gene, CDR1 is SGHRS and CDR2 is YFSETQ. CDR3: CASSRATGNTEAFF. In nucleotides, the CDR3 is TGCGCCAGCAGTCGGGCGACGGGAAACACTGAAGCTTTCTTT.

This sequence joins TRBV6-2 or TRBV6-3 and TRBJ2-5, with 7 bases identical to TRBD2. The trim removed 0 bases at V and 1 base at J, leaving 5 bases unmatched. CDR3 length: 16 amino acids. Germline values: CDR1 MNHEY, CDR2 SVGEGT. The CDR3 region is CASSYSSPSGQETQYF. DNA of the CDR3: TGTGCCAGCAGTTACTCTTCTCCTAGCGGCCAAGAGACCCAGTACTTC.

The V and J genes are TRBV5-6 and TRBJ1-2; D possibly corresponds to TRBD1 (6 bases). Germline CDR1 reads SGHDT; CDR2 reads YYEEEE. The CDR3 runs to 15 residues. The V and J ends lost 0 bases and 0 bases respectively, with 9 bases between them. In nucleotides, the CDR3 is TGTGCCAGCAGCTTGGAAGGGGGGACTAACTATGGCTACACCTTC. Translation: CASSLEGGTNYGYTF. Using reference TRBV5-6 and TRBJ1-2 for the parts outside the CDR3, the full variable domain is DAGVTQSPTHLIKTRGQQVTLRCSPKSGHDTVSWYQQALGQGPQFIFQYYEEEERQRGNFPDRFSGHQFPNYSSELNVNALLLGDSALYLCASSLEGGTNYGYTFGSGTRLTVV.

V and J are TRBV7-9 and TRBJ1-2, with 12 bases that match TRBD1. After removal of 5 bases from V and 5 bases from J, the junction contained 12 bases not matched to a gene. The CDR3 has 17 residues. Germline lookup yields CDR1 SEHNR and CDR2 FQNEAQ (reference sequence). The CDR3 DNA reads as TGTGCCAGCAGCCCACGGTGGGACAGGGGGCGCGGGTATGGCTACACCTTC. It is translated as CASSPRWDRGRGYGYTF.

The V call is TRBV19, the J call TRBJ1-5; D remains ambiguous. V was trimmed by 5 bases and J by 2 bases, leaving 7 bases between them. Germline assignment: CDR1 LNHDA and CDR2 SQIVND (reference sequence). The CDR3 runs to 13 residues. CDR3 DNA: TGTGCCAGTAGTGTGCAGGGCAATCAGCCCCAGCATTTT. Amino acid sequence: CASSVQGNQPQHF.

This clone was found once. V gene TRBV12-3 or TRBV12-4 combines with J gene TRBJ2-7; D perhaps matches TRBD2 (6 bases). The CDR3 has 13 amino acids. The V gene lost 7 bases and the J gene lost 0 bases, with 10 bases spanning the gap. CDR3: CASKAGSSYEQYF. The CDR3 DNA sequence: TGTGCCAGCAAGGCGGGGAGCTCCTACGAGCAGTACTTC.

V and J are TRBV10-3 and TRBJ2-5, with 9 bases fitting TRBD1. J gave up 5 bases and V 6 bases, and 10 bases lay outside the gene matches. The germline V gene has CDR1 ENHRY and CDR2 SYGVKD. The CDR3 spans 15 residues. CDR3 nucleotides: TGTGCCATCAGGCCGGGACAGGGATCGGTTGAGACCCAGTACTTC. Translation: CAIRPGQGSVETQYF.

This rearrangement joins TRBV9 to TRBJ1-1, with D perhaps matching TRBD1 (6 bases). Germline-derived CDR1 and CDR2 are SGDLS and YYNGEE. This CDR3 has 14 residues. The CDR3 protein is CATRRGLEDTEAFF. The CDR3 bases are TGTGCTACCAGGCGGGGGCTGGAGGACACTGAAGCTTTCTTT. Together with reference TRBV9 and TRBJ1-1, the CDR3 gives the full variable domain: DSGVTQTPKHLITATGQRVTLRCSPRSGDLSVYWYQQSLDQGLQFLIQYYNGEERAKGNILERFSAQQFPDLHSELNLSSLELGDSALYFCATRRGLEDTEAFFGQGTRLTVV.

The chain joins TRBV3-1 (or the pseudogene TRBV3-2) to TRBJ1-1; no clear D gene. CDR3 length equals 17 residues. The V end was cut by 3 bases, the J end by 2 bases, with 19 bases between. The germline V gene has CDR1 LGHDT and CDR2 YNNKEL (reference sequence). CDR3 nucleotide sequence: TGTGCCAGCAGCCACCTACCCTGTAGCGGGAGAAACACTGAAGCTTTCTTT. This translates into CASSHLPCSGRNTEAFF.

A single count supports this clone. The chain recombines TRBV7-8 with TRBJ1-6, with D tentatively TRBD1 (6 bases). V was pared by 5 bases and J by 6 bases, with 20 bases between. Looked up from germline, CDR1 is SGHVS and CDR2 is FQNEAQ. The CDR3 has 17 amino acids. CDR3 bases: TGTGCCAGCAGCCACCGAGCCGGGACAAGGGGTAATTCACCCCTCCACTTT. It specifies CASSHRAGTRGNSPLHF.

The chain couples TRBV19 to TRBJ1-3; tentative D call: TRBD1 (5 bases). Per the germline V gene, CDR1 is LNHDA and CDR2 is SQIVND (reference sequence). The CDR3 has 13 amino acids. With 4 bases removed from V and 2 bases from J, the gap between germline ends came to 6 bases. CDR3 in DNA: TGTGCCAGTAGTACAGGGACTGGAAACACCATATATTTT. This gives the protein CASSTGTGNTIYF.

The V and J genes are TRBV19 and TRBJ1-2; D may be TRBD1 (5 bases). Germline assignment: CDR1 LNHDA and CDR2 SQIVND (reference sequence). Trimming shortened V by 5 bases and J by 0 bases, and 19 bases separated the two germline ends. The length of the CDR3 is 17 residues. The CDR3 nucleotides are TGTGCCAGTAGTGAACAGGAACATTCGCTAGCTAACTATGGCTACACCTTC. Its translation: CASSEQEHSLANYGYTF.

The chain recombines TRBV7-2 with TRBJ1-6; no clear D. Germline CDR1 SGHTA, CDR2 FQGNSA. The ends were cut back, 5 bases at V and 10 bases at J, with 15 bases in the middle. This CDR3 has 14 residues. The CDR3 DNA sequence: TGTGCCAGCAGCCCGATACCGGGTGGATCACCCCTCCACTTT. Protein product: CASSPIPGGSPLHF.

This clone was detected only once. This rearrangement joins TRBV7-7 to TRBJ1-6; D uncertain. The CDR3 has 17 residues. The ends were cut back, 3 bases at V and 4 bases at J, with 16 bases in the middle. CDR1 is SSHAT, CDR2 FNYEAQ, per germline (reference sequence). CDR3 nucleotide sequence: TGTGCCAGCAGCTTCCCGGAAGCCGTGGGATATAATTCACCCCTCCACTTT. Protein sequence: CASSFPEAVGYNSPLHF.

The chain recombines TRBV5-4 with TRBJ2-1; 7 bases fit TRBD2. The V gene end was trimmed by 4 bases and the J gene end by 5 bases; junction bases not matched to a gene: 9. This CDR3 comprises 15 residues. Germline CDR1 SGHNT, CDR2 YYREEE (reference sequence). CDR3 amino acids: CASSLVTGGDNEQFF. CDR3 sequence (DNA): TGTGCCAGCAGCCTTGTTACTGGGGGGGACAATGAGCAGTTCTTC.

This chain links TRBV2 with TRBJ1-1; 8 positions agree with TRBD1. The CDR3 length is 13 residues. V lost 2 bases to trimming and J lost 8 bases; unmatched junction nucleotides: 4. Germline V gives CDR1 SNHLY, CDR2 FYNNEI. As DNA, the CDR3 is TGTGCCAGCAGTGAAAGAGGGGACAGGGAAGCTTTCTTT. This sequence encodes CASSERGDREAFF.

This rearrangement joins TRBV7-8 to TRBJ2-7; 7 positions agree with TRBD1. Germline assignment: CDR1 SGHVS and CDR2 FQNEAQ. Unmatched junction bases numbered 9, after V lost 3 bases and J lost 4 bases. The CDR3 totals 15 residues. CDR3 bases: TGTGCCAGCAGCTTTCCCGGGACAGCCGATTACGAGCAGTACTTC. Protein sequence: CASSFPGTADYEQYF.

The chain links TRBV6-2 or TRBV6-3 to TRBJ2-1, with 8 bases fitting TRBD2. The J segment lost 4 bases and the V segment lost 5 bases, leaving 7 bases of the junction unmatched. Germline CDR1 MNHEY, CDR2 SVGEGT. The CDR3 spans 15 residues. The CDR3 nucleotides are TGTGCCAGCAGTCCGACTAGCGCCATATACAATGAGCAGTTCTTC. Amino acids: CASSPTSAIYNEQFF.

The J gene is TRBJ2-3, the V gene TRBV6-5; no reliable D call. This CDR3 comprises 13 residues. The ends were cut back, 8 bases at V and 0 bases at J, with 9 bases in the middle. Germline lookup yields CDR1 MNHEY and CDR2 SVGAGI. CDR3 in amino acids: CASFGLSTDTQYF. The CDR3 coding sequence is TGTGCCAGCTTCGGTCTTAGCACAGATACGCAGTATTTT.

DNA of the CDR3: TGTGCCAGTACCGGGACTAGCGGGGTCTACGAGCAGTACTTC. Protein sequence: CASTGTSGVYEQYF. The chain is built from TRBV2 and TRBJ2-7; 13 bases are a match to TRBD2. Losses at the gene ends were 9 bases for V and 3 bases for J; bases not matched to a gene: 5. The germline V gene has CDR1 SNHLY and CDR2 FYNNEI. The CDR3 runs 14 residues. The variable domain in full, with the rest retrieved from reference TRBV2 and TRBJ2-7, is EPEVTQTPSHQVTQMGQEVILRCVPISNHLYFYWYRQILGQKVEFLVSFYNNEISEKSEIFDDQFSVERPDGSNFTLKIRSTKLEDSAMYFCASTGTSGVYEQYFGPGTRLTVT.

The V gene is TRBV7-3, the J gene TRBJ1-1; the D gene is possibly TRBD1 (6 bases). The V end was cut by 5 bases, the J end by 2 bases, with 18 bases between. The CDR3 totals 16 residues. Germline V lookup: CDR1 SGHTA, CDR2 FQGTGA. The CDR3 region has the DNA TGTGCCAGCAGCCCCGGGGGGGCAGGGACCAACACTGAAGCTTTCTTT. Protein product: CASSPGGAGTNTEAFF.

The J gene is TRBJ1-1, the V gene TRBV20-1; unclear D gene. Germline-derived CDR1 and CDR2 are DFQATT and SNEGSKA (reference sequence). Trimming took off 2 bases at V and 3 bases at J, with 4 bases between the two ends. CDR3 size: 11 residues. DNA for the CDR3: TGCAGTGCTAGATACCACACTGAAGCTTTCTTT. Translating gives CSARYHTEAFF.

This chain connects TRBV29-1 to TRBJ1-2, with D maybe TRBD1 (5 bases). The CDR3 runs to 14 residues. Germline CDR1 and CDR2: SQVTM and ANQGSEA. Trimming removed 3 bases from V and 3 bases from J, with 14 bases in between. The CDR3 reads CSVEGVRGHYGYTF. As DNA, the CDR3 is TGCAGCGTTGAGGGGGTGCGGGGCCACTATGGCTACACCTTC.

Here the CDR3 reads CSVRKGTDTQYF. DNA of the CDR3: TGCAGCGTTCGAAAGGGCACAGATACGCAGTATTTT. The chain joins TRBV29-1 to TRBJ2-3, with D uncertain. Germline assignment: CDR1 SQVTM and CDR2 ANQGSEA. This CDR3 is built from 12 residues. V was pared by 5 bases and J by 1 base, with 7 bases between.

The CDR3 reads CASSLGGETGNMNTEAFF. Written as DNA, the CDR3 is TGTGCCAGCTCACTCGGCGGAGAGACAGGGAACATGAACACTGAAGCTTTCTTT. The J gene is TRBJ1-1, the V gene TRBV18; 7 nucleotides line up with TRBD1. V lost 4 bases and J lost 0; bases outside the gene matches: 14. This CDR3 comprises 18 residues. Germline CDR1 is KGHSH and CDR2 is LQKENI.

This chain joins TRBV4-3 and TRBJ2-2, with D hard to call. The CDR3 sequence is 15 residues long. The V end was cut by 2 bases, the J end by 1 base, with 8 bases between. Germline loops: CDR1 LGHNA, CDR2 YSLEER. The CDR3 protein is CASSQSRRNTGELFF. CDR3 bases: TGCGCCAGCAGCCAAAGCAGGAGGAACACCGGGGAGCTGTTTTTT.

The rearrangement joins TRBV3-1 (or the pseudogene TRBV3-2) to TRBJ2-4, with D possibly matching TRBD1 (5 bases). Trimming stripped 2 bases from V and 11 bases from J, with 13 bases between. The CDR3 spans 13 residues. Per germline, CDR1 LGHDT and CDR2 YNNKEL (reference sequence). The CDR3 bases are TGTGCCAGCAGCCAAAACCAGGGATTTTTTCAGTACTTC. Its translation is CASSQNQGFFQYF.